A selection of T cell receptor beta chains follows, all from one sample in a study of shared clonotypes between healthy human individuals. Only in-frame clones appear in the TCRdb table, and some are missing; sequencing was by immunoSEQ multiplex PCR. Of about 2.3 million clones in the sample, roughly 90% are singletons; the top ten hold around 0.35%. The sample comprised naive CD4+ T cells from PBMCs. The origin of the receptors is a man younger than 30 in good health. Some clones in this sample may be carry-over from other donors' samples. CDR3s include the opening cysteine and the closing phenylalanine or tryptophan. A D gene is named only where the DNA matches it firmly. Size is stated for part of the rows, as once, few or many counts, or as a class when the clone is expanded.

d_gene	abundance	v_gene	j_gene	CDR3aa	CDR3nt
TRBD2	NA	TRBV10-2	TRBJ2-7	CASSDKLAGGWEQYF	TGCGCCAGCAGTGACAAACTAGCGGGAGGCTGGGAGCAGTACTTC
NA	NA	TRBV5-1	TRBJ2-1	CASSFGGKVNEQFF	TGCGCCAGCAGCTTTGGCGGCAAAGTCAATGAGCAGTTCTTC
TRBD2	NA	TRBV27	TRBJ2-1	CASKGSGRAEGEQFF	TGTGCCAGCAAGGGGAGCGGGAGGGCCGAAGGTGAGCAGTTCTTC
TRBD1	NA	TRBV28	TRBJ2-7	CASRSQTGIYEQYF	TGTGCCAGCAGAAGTCAGACAGGGATTTACGAGCAGTACTTC
TRBD2	NA	TRBV25-1	TRBJ2-1	CASSEPGGSYNEQFF	TGTGCCAGCAGTGAGCCGGGGGGATCCTACAATGAGCAGTTCTTC
TRBD2	once	TRBV6-1	TRBJ2-5	CASRRTSGSETQYF	TGTGCCAGCAGACGGACTAGCGGGAGTGAGACCCAGTACTTC
NA	NA	TRBV28	TRBJ2-6	CASSLRSGIGPGANVLTF	TGTGCCAGCAGTTTAAGGTCGGGGATTGGACCTGGGGCCAACGTCCTGACTTTC
TRBD2	NA	TRBV5-1	TRBJ2-7	CASSWGGLASHRDEQYF	TGCGCCAGCAGCTGGGGGGGACTAGCCTCCCATCGGGACGAGCAGTACTTC
NA	NA	TRBV11-2	TRBJ1-5	CASSSSGFNQPQHF	TGTGCCAGCAGCTCGTCAGGATTTAATCAGCCCCAGCATTTT
TRBD2	NA	TRBV9	TRBJ2-1	CASSTTGLAGEQFF	TGTGCCAGCAGCACTACCGGACTAGCTGGGGAGCAGTTCTTC
NA	NA	TRBV7-9	TRBJ1-1	CAPGLEAFF	TGTGCGCCCGGATTAGAAGCTTTCTTT
NA	NA	TRBV14	TRBJ2-7	CASSQLNRDKAYEQYF	TGTGCCAGCAGCCAATTAAACCGGGACAAGGCTTACGAGCAGTACTTC
TRBD1	NA	TRBV28	TRBJ1-1	CASLRDRETEAFF	TGTGCCAGCCTCCGGGACAGGGAAACTGAAGCTTTCTTT
TRBD1	NA	TRBV29-1	TRBJ1-3	CSVEVRGLAGNTIYF	TGCAGCGTTGAAGTCAGGGGGCTAGCTGGAAACACCATATATTTT
NA	NA	TRBV28	TRBJ2-3	CASSTGTTDTQYF	TGTGCCAGCAGCACCGGGACGACAGATACGCAGTATTTT
NA	NA	TRBV9	TRBJ2-5	CASSVEGETQYF	TGTGCCAGCAGCGTAGAGGGTGAGACCCAGTACTTC
NA	NA	TRBV11-2	TRBJ2-7	CASSTGTAVSYEQYF	TGTGCCAGCAGCACGGGGACCGCCGTGTCCTACGAGCAGTACTTC
TRBD1	NA	TRBV7-8	TRBJ2-1	CASSTRDRGPFEQFF	TGTGCCAGCAGCACTAGGGACAGGGGGCCATTTGAGCAGTTCTTC
NA	once	TRBV7-8	TRBJ2-2	CASTPGRISNTGELFF	TGTGCCAGCACCCCCGGGAGAATCTCGAACACCGGGGAGCTGTTTTTT
NA	NA	TRBV11-1	TRBJ1-1	CASSLGLTRHSF	TGTGCCAGCAGCTTAGGGCTGACCCGACATTCTTTC
NA	NA	TRBV6-6	TRBJ1-1	CASSYKGGNTEAFF	TGTGCCAGCAGTTACAAGGGAGGAAACACTGAAGCTTTCTTT
NA	NA	TRBV5-4	TRBJ2-6	CASSSVRDSGANVLTF	TGTGCCAGCAGCTCCGTTAGAGATTCTGGGGCCAACGTCCTGACTTTC
TRBD1	NA	TRBV9	TRBJ1-3	CASSPRQGSGNTIYF	TGTGCCAGCAGCCCGAGACAGGGCTCTGGAAACACCATATATTTT
TRBD1	NA	TRBV4-1	TRBJ1-1	CVSSWRQGQGTEAFF	TGCGTCAGCAGCTGGAGACAGGGGCAAGGCACTGAAGCTTTCTTT
NA	NA	TRBV9	TRBJ2-7	CASSPRGIRGDEQYF	TGTGCCAGCAGCCCTCGGGGGATCCGAGGGGACGAGCAGTACTTC
NA	NA	TRBV5-1	TRBJ2-1	CASSPETSSYNEQFF	TGCGCCAGCAGCCCTGAGACCTCCTCCTACAATGAGCAGTTCTTC
NA	NA	TRBV5-1	TRBJ2-1	CASSLGPESEQFF	TGCGCCAGCAGCTTGGGTCCGGAAAGTGAGCAGTTCTTC
NA	once	TRBV15	TRBJ2-7	CATSRAGGQGGYEQYF	TGTGCCACCAGCAGAGCGGGAGGACAGGGCGGCTACGAGCAGTACTTC
NA	few	TRBV19	TRBJ1-1	CASSLQDGDTEAFF	TGTGCCAGTAGTTTGCAGGACGGGGACACTGAAGCTTTCTTT
TRBD1	once	TRBV5-1	TRBJ2-7	CASKPTGGASYEQYF	TGCGCCAGTAAACCCACAGGGGGAGCCTCCTACGAGCAGTACTTC
NA	NA	TRBV28	TRBJ1-2	CASSQLRGRPSNYGYTF	TGTGCCAGCAGTCAACTTCGTGGTAGGCCCTCGAACTATGGCTACACCTTC
TRBD1	NA	TRBV29-1	TRBJ1-1	CSGQGTEGTEAFF	TGCAGCGGACAGGGAACGGAGGGCACTGAAGCTTTCTTT
TRBD1	once	TRBV18	TRBJ2-1	CASSERYSGTGGNEQFF	TGTGCCAGCTCAGAACGTTACTCCGGGACAGGGGGTAATGAGCAGTTCTTC
NA	once	TRBV10-3	TRBJ2-1	CAISALSSDSYNEQFF	TGTGCCATCAGTGCTCTCTCCAGCGACTCCTACAATGAGCAGTTCTTC
NA	few	TRBV7-9	TRBJ1-4	CASSLEGTGEKLFF	TGTGCCAGCAGCTTAGAGGGGACTGGGGAAAAACTGTTTTTT
NA	NA	TRBV4-3	TRBJ2-7	CASSQGPAGQTSYEQYF	TGCGCCAGCAGCCAGGGCCCGGCGGGACAGACCTCCTACGAGCAGTACTTC
TRBD2	NA	TRBV7-2	TRBJ2-3	CASSQRGREVDTQYF	TGTGCCAGCAGCCAGCGGGGCCGGGAGGTAGATACGCAGTATTTT
NA	NA	TRBV5-1	TRBJ2-5	CASSLGTAKETQYF	TGCGCCAGCAGCTTGGGGACTGCCAAAGAGACCCAGTACTTC
TRBD2	NA	TRBV7-2	TRBJ2-1	CASSPQLAGGFREQFF	TGTGCCAGCAGCCCTCAACTAGCGGGAGGGTTTCGTGAGCAGTTCTTC
NA	NA	TRBV19	TRBJ2-1	CASSIGLGESYNEQFF	TGTGCCAGTAGTATAGGATTGGGAGAATCCTACAATGAGCAGTTCTTC
NA	NA	TRBV5-1	TRBJ1-1	CASSHRAGEVTEAFF	TGCGCCAGCAGCCACCGTGCAGGGGAGGTCACTGAAGCTTTCTTT
NA	NA	TRBV7-2	TRBJ2-2	CASSLTAGANTGELFF	TGTGCCAGCAGCTTGACGGCAGGAGCTAACACCGGGGAGCTGTTTTTT
NA	NA	TRBV9	TRBJ1-3	CASSVEGRGGNTIYF	TGTGCCAGCAGCGTAGAGGGCAGGGGTGGAAACACCATATATTTT